Only one count was recorded for the clone carrying this T cell receptor (beta chain). No antigen is known for it. The record originates from a study of regulatory T cells in long-lasting Graves disease. According to the study, TCR beta libraries were built with iRepertoire HTBI primers and CDR3-region Arm-PCR. Original processing methods: Identification across samples found some 60 TRBV and about 15 TRBJ segments. One entry per CDR3 protein results from TCRdb running MiXCR on the multiplex PCR reads. The V and J calls were not made by the authors but by TCRdb's processing. This sample yields hundreds of thousands of distinct CDR3 sequences, of which 18% are seen a single time; 38% belongs to the top ten. The V and J ends lost 7 bases and 7 bases, in that order; junction bases with no gene match: 9. The CDR3 contains 13 residues. Stated time point: newly diagnosed GD, antithyroid drugs for less than 3 months. There was RNA extracted from PBMCs, and the TCR library was made from it. Patients were from an endocrinology department in Xi'an, China.

Broader study findings: Persistent patients had more shared public clonotypes (fewer than 3,000) than new patients (roughly 970).

Sequences were derived from peripheral blood mononuclear cells (PBMCs), sampled at new diagnosis, from a patient treated with antithyroid drugs. This receptor was obtained from a female donor with Graves disease. This chain connects TRBV12-3 or TRBV12-4 to TRBJ1-1; 7 nucleotides line up with TRBD1. CDR3 sequence: CASNPTGRSEAFF. The CDR3 DNA reads as TGTGCCAGCAACCCGACAGGGCGAAGTGAAGCTTTCTTT.